This is a list of T cell receptor beta chains from one sample in a study of cytomegalovirus exposure and HLA in healthy donors. Repertoires were generated with immunoSEQ multiplex PCR, while TCRdb's copy carries only in-frame clones and drops some. The sample lists 150,000 to 200,000 clones, roughly 84% occurring once. The sequenced sample was PBMCs. The receptors stem from a girl younger than two in good health and CMV-seronegative. CDR3s include the opening cysteine and the closing phenylalanine or tryptophan. D genes are given only for firm matches. Clone size appears in some rows only: once, few, many, or a class for an expanded clone.

clone_size: -
v_call: TRBV15
j_call: TRBJ2-5
d_call: -
cdr3_nt: TGTGCCACCAGCAGAGACCCCCCGGAGACCCAGTACTTC
cdr3_aa: CATSRDPPETQYF

clone_size: -
v_call: TRBV7-9
j_call: TRBJ2-7
d_call: -
cdr3_nt: TGTGCCAGCAGCTTTGACTTATCCTACGAGCAGTACTTC
cdr3_aa: CASSFDLSYEQYF

clone_size: -
v_call: TRBV7-8
j_call: TRBJ2-1
d_call: -
cdr3_nt: TGTGCCAGCAGCTTAAACCGACAGCGAAACAATGAGCAGTTCTTC
cdr3_aa: CASSLNRQRNNEQFF

clone_size: once
v_call: TRBV7-3
j_call: TRBJ2-6
d_call: TRBD1
cdr3_nt: TGTGCCAGCAGCCTTATCCCAGGGGGCCTGGCCAACGTCCTGACTTTC
cdr3_aa: CASSLIPGGLANVLTF

clone_size: -
v_call: TRBV30
j_call: TRBJ1-1
d_call: TRBD1
cdr3_nt: TGTGCCTGGTCAGGGGGAATGAACACTGAAGCTTTCTTT
cdr3_aa: CAWSGGMNTEAFF

clone_size: -
v_call: TRBV18
j_call: TRBJ2-7
d_call: TRBD1
cdr3_nt: TGTGCCGGCTCATCCTCTCCTCAGGGGGCGACTAGGTACGAGCAGTACTTC
cdr3_aa: CAGSSSPQGATRYEQYF

clone_size: -
v_call: TRBV30
j_call: TRBJ2-7
d_call: TRBD1
cdr3_nt: TGTGCCTGGAGTGTACGGGACAGAGTCATCGAGCAGTACTTC
cdr3_aa: CAWSVRDRVIEQYF

clone_size: -
v_call: TRBV7-3
j_call: TRBJ1-4
d_call: TRBD1
cdr3_nt: TGTGCCAAAGACTCCCGGCTCAGGGGGGAAAAACTGTTTTTT
cdr3_aa: CAKDSRLRGEKLFF

clone_size: -
v_call: TRBV7-9
j_call: TRBJ2-7
d_call: -
cdr3_nt: TGTGCCAGCAGCTTAGACTTGGGGGGTGGATACGAGCAGTACTTC
cdr3_aa: CASSLDLGGGYEQYF

clone_size: -
v_call: TRBV7-9
j_call: TRBJ2-7
d_call: TRBD2
cdr3_nt: TGTGCCAGCAGCGCCGGGACTACTACCTACGAGCAGTACTTC
cdr3_aa: CASSAGTTTYEQYF

clone_size: -
v_call: TRBV7-9
j_call: TRBJ1-2
d_call: -
cdr3_nt: TGTGCCAGCAGCTTAGGAGGGAAAGGCTACACCTTC
cdr3_aa: CASSLGGKGYTF

clone_size: -
v_call: TRBV20-1
j_call: TRBJ2-5
d_call: -
cdr3_nt: TGCAGTGCCATTTTTCAAGAGACCCAGTACTTC
cdr3_aa: CSAIFQETQYF

clone_size: -
v_call: TRBV23-1
j_call: TRBJ2-1
d_call: TRBD2
cdr3_nt: TGCGCCAGCAGTCCCCAGGGCAGGAGGAAGAAGCGGGACCCCTACAATGAGCAGTTCTTC
cdr3_aa: CASSPQGRRKKRDPYNEQFF

clone_size: -
v_call: TRBV6-1
j_call: TRBJ1-5
d_call: -
cdr3_nt: TGTGCCAGCAGTGAAAGACGGGGGTATCAGCCCCAGCATTTT
cdr3_aa: CASSERRGYQPQHF

clone_size: -
v_call: TRBV6-5
j_call: TRBJ2-7
d_call: -
cdr3_nt: TGTGCCAGCAGTTACTCCACGGCACGGGAATACGAGCAGTACTTC
cdr3_aa: CASSYSTAREYEQYF

clone_size: few
v_call: TRBV5-1
j_call: TRBJ1-1
d_call: -
cdr3_nt: TGCGCCAGCAGGGACAGTGGCGCAGGATATCCGGGCGCGCTTGAAGCTTTCTTT
cdr3_aa: CASRDSGAGYPGALEAFF

clone_size: -
v_call: TRBV6-5
j_call: TRBJ1-2
d_call: -
cdr3_nt: TGTGCCAGCAGTCGGCCGGGGAGCCAGAGCTATGGCTACACCTTC
cdr3_aa: CASSRPGSQSYGYTF

clone_size: -
v_call: TRBV13
j_call: TRBJ2-3
d_call: -
cdr3_nt: TGTGCCAGCAGCCCCCCAACAGGGGGGGTAGATACGCAGTATTTT
cdr3_aa: CASSPPTGGVDTQYF

clone_size: -
v_call: TRBV9
j_call: TRBJ1-2
d_call: TRBD1
cdr3_nt: TGTGCCAGCACCGGACAGGGGCTCGATGGCTACACCTTC
cdr3_aa: CASTGQGLDGYTF

clone_size: -
v_call: TRBV5-4
j_call: TRBJ1-2
d_call: -
cdr3_nt: TGTGCCAGCATTGCAGGTTCATCCCCCTCTTATGGCTACACCTTC
cdr3_aa: CASIAGSSPSYGYTF